This T cell receptor (beta chain) was identified during a study of blood T cell repertoires in COVID-19. Overall study context: Spain, Italy and the United States supplied samples that represented acute and convalescent COVID-19. In each case, the material was cDNA or gDNA derived from T cells, B-cell-depleted T cells, or PBMCs.

The CDR3 runs 13 residues. Germline values: CDR1 WSHSY, CDR2 SAAADI. V lost 4 bases and J 3 bases, leaving 10 bases between the germline ends. Study processing details: Quantification of nucleated cells was approximated via reference gene primer amplification. Sequencing used immunoSEQ multiplex PCR; TCRdb keeps in-frame clones, though not all of them. V and J calls and clone size follow that table, whereas D and trimming were derived from the DNA. The sample records approximately 130,000 clones, around 87% being singletons. Sequenced material: peripheral blood. This chain connects TRBV10-2 to TRBJ2-7; D gene ambiguous. This TCR came from a woman between 45 and 60 years old who had recovered from COVID-19. The CDR3 loop reads CASSVGSFYEQYF. For the CDR3, the DNA is TGCGCCAGCAGTGTTGGCTCATTCTACGAGCAGTACTTC.